This T cell receptor (beta chain) came from a study of cytomegalovirus exposure and HLA in healthy donors. Healthy bone marrow donors made up the donor group. PCR involved 60 Vbeta and 13 Jbeta primers. Libraries were prepared by immunoSEQ multiplex PCR; TCRdb keeps only in-frame clonotypes and omits some of them. The sample yields some 170,000 clones, about 82% seen once. Study-level results: Within the data, a cluster of highly shared sequence variants was likely a sequencing artifact. Researchers reported from a later analysis that most CMV-associated TCR beta chains appeared HLA-restricted. The study listed approximately 160 cytomegalovirus-associated TCR beta chains.

About this clone itself: Its antigen is currently unknown.

This sequence was found in a woman in her twenties or thirties in good health and CMV-seropositive. Specimen: PBMCs.

Here the CDR3 reads CASSLNAQRDGYTF. In DNA, the CDR3 is TGTGCCAGCAGCTTAAACGCGCAACGAGATGGCTACACCTTC. V and J are TRBV7-3 and TRBJ1-2; D uncertain. The germline CDR1 and CDR2 sequences are SGHTA and FQGTGA. This CDR3 is built from 14 residues. V dropped 1 base and J dropped 6 bases, with 12 bases sitting between them. Full variable domain (remainder filled in from reference TRBV7-3 and TRBJ1-2): GAGVSQTPSNKVTEKGKYVELRCDPISGHTALYWYRQSLGQGPEFLIYFQGTGAADDSGLPNDRFFAVRPEGSVSTLKIQRTERGDSAVYLCASSLNAQRDGYTFGSGTRLTVV.